What follows are 32 T cell receptor beta chains derived from one specimen sequenced in a study of tumor-infiltrating lymphocytes in localized non-small cell lung cancer. Some clones are missing from TCRdb's copy, which holds only in-frame ones; the method was immunoSEQ multiplex PCR. This sample has 23,000 or so clones, with approximately 59% found just once. Sequencing was carried out using lung tumor tissue. The receptors were sampled from a human donor with non-small cell lung cancer.

The chain has TRBV2 and TRBJ2-1; D gene unclear. V lost 4 bases and J lost 1, with 8 bases in between. Germline V gene data show CDR1 as SNHLY and CDR2 as FYNNEI. The CDR3 is 14 residues long. CDR3 in DNA: TGTGCCAGCAGTGGGAGTAGATCCTACAATGAGCAGTTCTTC. It yields the protein CASSGSRSYNEQFF.

Regarding this clone: Other DNA sequences in the sample encode the same CDR3. The CDR3 DNA reads as TGTGCCAGCAGCTTGGTGGCGGGAGGGAGAGAGACCCAGTACTTC. This encodes CASSLVAGGRETQYF. The chain couples TRBV5-6 to TRBJ2-5, with TRBD2 matching 9 bases. V lost 0 bases to trimming and J lost 4 bases; unmatched junction nucleotides: 4. The CDR3 is made up of 15 amino acids. The germline V gene encodes CDR1 SGHDT and CDR2 YYEEEE.

This clone came up a few times. The V and J genes are TRBV11-2 and TRBJ1-2; maybe TRBD1 (6 bases). Germline CDR1 is SGHAT and CDR2 is FQNNGV. Trimming took off 3 bases at V and 2 bases at J, with 13 bases between the two ends. The CDR3 has 15 residues. DNA for the CDR3: TGTGCCAGCAGCTTCACCAGGGGTTGGAACTATGGCTACACCTTC. Translation gives CASSFTRGWNYGYTF.

This clone was seen just once. This rearrangement joins TRBV10-3 to TRBJ2-7; D may be TRBD2 (7 bases). Germline values: CDR1 ENHRY, CDR2 SYGVKD. V lost 6 bases, J lost 4 bases, and 28 bases lay in between. The CDR3 spans 18 residues. This CDR3 reads CAISGGGGQGPGLYEQYF. Here the CDR3 DNA reads TGTGCCATCAGCGGAGGGGGGGGCCAGGGACCAGGGCTTTACGAGCAGTACTTC.

This clone was observed a few times. V and J are TRBV28 and TRBJ2-3; perhaps TRBD2 as D (5 bases). Germline CDR1 is MDHEN and CDR2 is SYDVKM. This CDR3 contains 16 residues. The V end lost 2 bases, the J end lost 1 base, and 13 bases lay between the germline ends. This CDR3 is CASSLRPSRGTDTQYF. The CDR3 bases are TGTGCCAGCAGTTTAAGGCCTAGCAGAGGCACAGATACGCAGTATTTT. Combining the CDR3 with reference TRBV28 and TRBJ2-3 gives the whole variable domain DVKVTQSSRYLVKRTGEKVFLECVQDMDHENMFWYRQDPGLGLRLIYFSYDVKMKEKGDIPEGYSVSREKKERFSLILESASTNQTSMYLCASSLRPSRGTDTQYFGPGTRLTVL.

The chain has TRBV18 and TRBJ1-1; D not certain. From germline, CDR1 is KGHSH and CDR2 LQKENI. Between the trimmed V and J ends, which lost 3 bases and 0 bases, there was a span of 8 bases. The CDR3 is 14 amino acids. CDR3 in DNA: TGTGCCAGCTCACCTTCGAATCTGAACACTGAAGCTTTCTTT. It yields the protein CASSPSNLNTEAFF.

The chain employs TRBV5-1 and TRBJ1-1; D is unresolved. The V gene lost 6 bases and the J gene lost 3 bases, with 15 bases spanning the gap. The CDR3 is made up of 14 amino acids. Germline V CDR1 and CDR2: SGHRS, YFSETQ. The CDR3 DNA sequence: TGCGCCAGCACCCTGCTGGGCGGCGACACTGAAGCTTTCTTT. Protein: CASTLLGGDTEAFF.

Judged by abundance, this clone is medium-sized. This rearrangement joins TRBV29-1 to TRBJ1-1; TRBD1 might be the D (6 bases). Germline V gives CDR1 SQVTM, CDR2 ANQGSEA. V lost 3 bases and J lost 5, with 13 bases in between. The length of the CDR3 is 13 residues. DNA of the CDR3: TGCAGCGTTGAGGCGGGGGCGGGGACTGAAGCTTTCTTT. Translating it yields CSVEAGAGTEAFF.

The V gene is TRBV19, the J gene TRBJ1-3, with a tentative D call TRBD1 (6 bases). Trimming shortened V by 8 bases and J by 3 bases, and 11 bases separated the two germline ends. This CDR3 has 13 residues. The germline V gene has CDR1 LNHDA and CDR2 SQIVND (reference sequence). CDR3 protein: CASAGGNGNTIYF. CDR3 bases: TGTGCCAGTGCCGGGGGCAATGGAAACACCATATATTTT.

The genes are TRBV5-1 and TRBJ2-2; D uncertain. Looked up from germline, CDR1 is SGHRS and CDR2 is YFSETQ. Trimming took off 0 bases at V and 3 bases at J, with 12 bases between the two ends. The CDR3 is 16 amino acids. The CDR3 sequence: CASSLETVRYTGELFF. The CDR3 DNA reads as TGCGCCAGCAGCTTGGAAACAGTTCGATACACCGGGGAGCTGTTTTTT.

This chain connects TRBV9 to TRBJ1-1; the D is unclear. CDR1 and CDR2 from the germline V gene are SGDLS and YYNGEE. V was clipped by 0 bases and J by 3 bases, with 12 bases between them. The CDR3 covers 15 residues. The CDR3 DNA is TGTGCCAGCAGCGTAGAGCCCTTATGGGACACTGAAGCTTTCTTT. It is translated as CASSVEPLWDTEAFF.

This clone was seen more than once but under ten times. The chain has TRBV28 and TRBJ2-7; D gene uncertain. Germline CDR1 and CDR2: MDHEN and SYDVKM. V shed 3 bases and J shed 4 bases, with 16 bases lying between them. The CDR3 extends over 15 amino acids. The CDR3 loop is CASSFPGHKGYEQYF. In DNA, the CDR3 is TGTGCCAGCAGTTTCCCCGGCCATAAGGGATACGAGCAGTACTTC.

This clone was seen only once. CDR3 sequence reads: CAWSVGGGQETQYF. The CDR3, as DNA: TGTGCCTGGAGTGTTGGGGGAGGGCAAGAGACCCAGTACTTC. The V and J genes are TRBV30 and TRBJ2-5; 7 bases fit TRBD2. This CDR3 has 14 residues. Germline CDR1 and CDR2: GTSNPN and SVGIG (reference sequence). V lost 0 bases to trimming and J lost 2 bases; unmatched junction nucleotides: 3.

The chain couples TRBV9 to TRBJ2-1; the match to TRBD2 covers 10 bases. CDR1 SGDLS and CDR2 YYNGEE come from the germline V gene. With 4 bases clipped from V and 7 bases from J, the junction kept 8 bases outside the gene matches. This CDR3 has 15 residues. As DNA, the CDR3 is TGTGCCAGCAGCCTAAATGAGCGGGGGGGTAATGAGCAGTTCTTC. It codes for CASSLNERGGNEQFF.

This clone was seen just once. The rearrangement joins TRBV20-1 to TRBJ2-3, with a tentative D call TRBD2 (5 bases). The germline gives CDR1 DFQATT, CDR2 SNEGSKA (reference sequence). Trimming left V 6 bases short and J 6 bases short, with 10 bases between. The CDR3 runs to 11 residues. CDR3 nucleotide sequence: TGCAGTGCGACGGGAAGCGATACGCAGTATTTT. Translation: CSATGSDTQYF.

This chain uses TRBV20-1 with TRBJ2-7; D gene uncertain. The CDR3 spans 11 residues. Germline CDR1 reads DFQATT; CDR2 reads SNEGSKA (reference sequence). Trimming took off 5 bases at V and 5 bases at J, with 10 bases between the two ends. The CDR3 loop is CSASQSNEQYF. The CDR3 nucleotides are TGCAGTGCTTCCCAGTCGAACGAGCAGTACTTC.

V is TRBV2 and J is TRBJ1-1, with TRBD1 identical over 7 bases. This CDR3 region has 14 residues. The V gene's germline CDR1 is SNHLY and CDR2 FYNNEI. V shed 4 bases and J 4 bases; nucleotides not matched to a gene: 6. CDR3 nucleotide sequence: TGTGCCAGCAGTGCCCAGGGGGGTATCACTGAAGCTTTCTTT. Translation: CASSAQGGITEAFF.

This clone has just a few counts. The chain has TRBV29-1 and TRBJ1-4, with D unresolved. The CDR3 sequence is 13 residues long. The ends were cut back, 1 base at V and 4 bases at J, with 7 bases in the middle. Germline V gene data show CDR1 as SQVTM and CDR2 as ANQGSEA. The CDR3, as DNA: TGCAGCGTTGAAGGGACCTTTAATGAAAAACTGTTTTTT. It yields the protein CSVEGTFNEKLFF. The whole variable domain, filled in from reference TRBV29-1 and TRBJ1-4, reads SAVISQKPSRDICQRGTSLTIQCQVDSQVTMMFWYRQQPGQSLTLIATANQGSEATYESGFVIDKFPISRPNLTFSTLTVSNMSPEDSSIYLCSVEGTFNEKLFFGSGTQLSVL.

V usage is TRBV15 and J usage is TRBJ2-7, with 8 bases aligning to TRBD1. The CDR3 totals 18 residues. V was pared by 4 bases and J by 3 bases, with 17 bases of the junction left unmatched. Germline V gives CDR1 LNHNV, CDR2 YYDKDF (reference sequence). CDR3 DNA sequence: TGTGCCACCAGCAAACAGGGGGTCTCTTCCTCTGTCTTCTACGAGCAGTACTTC. Its translation is CATSKQGVSSSVFYEQYF.

The V call is TRBV6-1, the J call TRBJ2-1, with a tentative D call TRBD2 (5 bases). V was clipped by 7 bases and J by 3 bases, with 16 bases between them. The CDR3 is 15 residues long. CDR1 and CDR2 (germline): MNHNS, SASEGT. The CDR3 DNA follows: TGTGCCAGCAAAGGGAGCCGGGCGAACTACAATGAGCAGTTCTTC. Its protein is CASKGSRANYNEQFF.

This clone was seen just once. The J gene is TRBJ2-7, the V gene TRBV7-1; no definite D call. TRBV7-1 is treated as an ORF (open reading frame) with a function not yet certain. Between the trimmed V and J ends, which lost 4 bases and 4 bases, there was a span of 11 bases. CDR3 length: 13 residues. The CDR3 spells CASSLELGYEQYF. The CDR3 nucleotides are TGTGCCAGCAGCTTAGAGCTGGGATACGAGCAGTACTTC.

This chain connects TRBV27 to TRBJ2-7, with 10 bases that match TRBD1. The CDR3 covers 15 residues. The trim removed 3 bases at V and 5 bases at J, leaving 7 bases unmatched. Germline CDR1 and CDR2: MNHEY and SMNVEV (reference sequence). Here the CDR3 reads CASSFGQGGRNEQYF. CDR3 bases: TGTGCCAGCAGTTTCGGACAGGGGGGAAGGAACGAGCAGTACTTC.

This clone was counted once. V usage is TRBV7-9 and J usage is TRBJ2-1, with 8 bases fitting TRBD2. J was trimmed by 3 bases and V by 5 bases; bases with no gene match: 12. The CDR3 is made up of 17 amino acids. Germline V gives CDR1 SEHNR, CDR2 FQNEAQ (reference sequence). The CDR3 loop reads CASSAEPGRAVYNEQFF. CDR3 nucleotides: TGTGCCAGCAGCGCGGAACCCGGGAGGGCCGTCTACAATGAGCAGTTCTTC.

V and J are TRBV6-5 and TRBJ1-5, with D possibly TRBD1 on 5 matching bases. V lost 5 bases and J 4 bases, leaving 9 bases between the germline ends. Germline CDR1 is MNHEY and CDR2 is SVGAGI. The CDR3 contains 13 residues. CDR3: CASSPRENQPQHF. CDR3 sequence (DNA): TGTGCCAGCAGTCCCAGGGAGAATCAGCCCCAGCATTTT.

This chain uses TRBV5-1 with TRBJ1-1; 10 positions agree with TRBD1. The germline V gene encodes CDR1 SGHRS and CDR2 YFSETQ. The trim removed 3 bases at V and 6 bases at J, leaving 5 bases unmatched. CDR3 length: 14 amino acids. The CDR3 region is CASSSGTGAPEAFF. CDR3 DNA sequence: TGCGCCAGCAGCTCCGGGACAGGGGCCCCTGAAGCTTTCTTT.

The chain joins TRBV10-3 to TRBJ2-7, with 7 bases lining up with TRBD1. Trimming removed 6 bases from V and 5 bases from J; junction bases left unmatched: 7. The CDR3 contains 13 residues. Germline CDR1 and CDR2: ENHRY and SYGVKD. The CDR3 sequence: CAISADRLNEQYF. The DNA of the CDR3 is TGTGCCATCAGCGCGGACAGGTTAAACGAGCAGTACTTC.

The chain joins TRBV6-1 to TRBJ2-2; unclear D gene. V was pared by 10 bases and J by 2 bases, with 8 bases between. CDR1 and CDR2 (germline): MNHNS, SASEGT. The CDR3 covers 12 residues. CDR3 sequence (DNA): TGTGCCAACGAAGACAACACCGGGGAGCTGTTTTTT. It translates to CANEDNTGELFF.

V usage is TRBV18 and J usage is TRBJ2-1, with no clear D. Trimming cost V 3 bases and J 6 bases, with 12 bases left between them. CDR1 and CDR2 (germline): KGHSH, LQKENI. The CDR3 covers 14 residues. The CDR3 reads CASSPILLGNEQFF. The DNA for the CDR3 is TGTGCCAGCTCACCGATACTATTAGGCAATGAGCAGTTCTTC.

The chain joins TRBV29-1 to TRBJ2-1, with TRBD1 matching 7 bases. The CDR3 length is 14 residues. The V segment lost 7 bases and the J segment 4 bases; nucleotides outside the gene matches: 10. Germline V gives CDR1 SQVTM, CDR2 ANQGSEA. CDR3 sequence (DNA): TGCAGCGCCAAAAACCGGGACAGTTACAATGAGCAGTTCTTC. This sequence encodes CSAKNRDSYNEQFF.

The chain couples TRBV11-2 to TRBJ1-4; 9 bases map to TRBD1. Germline-derived CDR1 and CDR2 are SGHAT and FQNNGV. The length of the CDR3 is 15 residues. With 6 bases clipped from V and 7 bases from J, the junction kept 9 bases outside the gene matches. The CDR3 DNA follows: TGTGCCAGCAGTGAATGGGGGACAGGGAGTGAAAAACTGTTTTTT. Amino acids: CASSEWGTGSEKLFF.

This clone is termed medium-sized. The chain links TRBV6-1 to TRBJ2-3, with 7 bases that match TRBD1. V was clipped by 3 bases and J by 4 bases; unmatched bases: 7. This CDR3 contains 15 residues. Per germline, CDR1 MNHNS and CDR2 SASEGT. The CDR3 loop reads CASSDQGVVADTQYF. CDR3 DNA sequence: TGTGCCAGCAGTGACCAGGGGGTAGTTGCAGATACGCAGTATTTT.

The V call is TRBV7-9, the J call TRBJ1-2, with D tentatively TRBD1 (6 bases). There are 15 residues in the CDR3. The V end was cut by 1 base, the J end by 2 bases, with 11 bases between. Germline V gene lookup returns CDR1 SEHNR and CDR2 FQNEAQ (reference sequence). For the CDR3, the DNA is TGTGCCAGCAGCTTAGGGGGGGGGCACAACTATGGCTACACCTTC. It translates to CASSLGGGHNYGYTF.